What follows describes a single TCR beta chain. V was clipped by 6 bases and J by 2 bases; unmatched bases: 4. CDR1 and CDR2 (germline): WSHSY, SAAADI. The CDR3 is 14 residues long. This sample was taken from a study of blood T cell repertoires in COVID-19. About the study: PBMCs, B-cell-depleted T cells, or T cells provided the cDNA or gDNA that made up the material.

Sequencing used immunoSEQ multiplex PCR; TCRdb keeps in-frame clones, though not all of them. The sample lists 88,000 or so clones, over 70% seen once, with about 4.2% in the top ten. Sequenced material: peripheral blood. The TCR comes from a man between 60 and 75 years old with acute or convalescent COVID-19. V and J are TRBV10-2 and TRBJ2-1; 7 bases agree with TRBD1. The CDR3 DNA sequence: TGCGCCAGCAGAGTAACAGGGGCCTACAATGAGCAGTTCTTC. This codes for CASRVTGAYNEQFF.